This TCR beta chain was sequenced for a study of blood T cell repertoires in COVID-19. Only in-frame clones appear in the TCRdb table, and some are missing; sequencing was by immunoSEQ multiplex PCR. The data show about 46,000 clones, about 90% seen once. J was trimmed by 8 bases and V by 5 bases; bases with no gene match: 1. This CDR3 has 11 amino acids. Sequencing was done on a sample of peripheral blood. The clonotype was recovered from a man aged 50-59 years with acute or convalescent COVID-19. This chain connects TRBV12-3 or TRBV12-4 to TRBJ1-2, with 8 bases identical to TRBD1. The CDR3 bases are TGTGCCAGCAGTCCAGGGGGCGGCTACACCTTC. Protein sequence: CASSPGGGYTF.